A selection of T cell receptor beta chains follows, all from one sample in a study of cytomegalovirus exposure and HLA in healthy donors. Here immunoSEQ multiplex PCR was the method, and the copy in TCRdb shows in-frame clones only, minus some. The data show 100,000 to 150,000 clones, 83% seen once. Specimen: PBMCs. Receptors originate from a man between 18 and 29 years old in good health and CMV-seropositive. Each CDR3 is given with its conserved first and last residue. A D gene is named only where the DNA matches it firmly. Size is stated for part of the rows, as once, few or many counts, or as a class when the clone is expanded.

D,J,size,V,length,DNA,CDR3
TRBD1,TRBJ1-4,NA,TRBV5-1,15,TGCGCCAGCAGCTTGGAACAGGGGACTAATGAAAAACTGTTTTTT,CASSLEQGTNEKLFF
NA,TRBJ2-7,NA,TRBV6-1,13,TGTGCCAGCACCAACCCACTCCCCTACGAGCAGTACTTC,CASTNPLPYEQYF
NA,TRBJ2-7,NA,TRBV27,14,TGTGCCAGCAGTTTACTAGCCGAATCCTACGAGCAGTACTTC,CASSLLAESYEQYF
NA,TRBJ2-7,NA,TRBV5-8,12,TGTGCCAGCCAAGGGGGAGCCTACGAGCAGTACTTC,CASQGGAYEQYF
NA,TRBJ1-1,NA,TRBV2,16,TGTGCCAGCAGCTATCGACAGGCCTATATGAACACTGAAGCTTTCTTT,CASSYRQAYMNTEAFF
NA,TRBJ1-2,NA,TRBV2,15,TGTGCCAGCAGTGAAGCGGGGAGGGGAAGTTTTGGCTACACCTTC,CASSEAGRGSFGYTF
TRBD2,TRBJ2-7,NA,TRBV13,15,TGTGCCAGCAGCGCCGGGGGGGGGAGGAGTTACGAGCAGTACTTC,CASSAGGGRSYEQYF
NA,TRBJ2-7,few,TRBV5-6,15,TGTGCCAGCAGCCGTTGGGCAGGAACCTCCTACGAGCAGTACTTC,CASSRWAGTSYEQYF
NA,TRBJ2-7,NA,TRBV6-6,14,TGTGCCAGCAGTTACAACAGGGTGACCTACGAGCAGTACTTC,CASSYNRVTYEQYF
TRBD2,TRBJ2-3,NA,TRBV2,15,TGTGCCAGCAGACATGGGACTAGCCACACAGATACGCAGTATTTT,CASRHGTSHTDTQYF
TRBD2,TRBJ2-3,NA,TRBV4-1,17,TGCGCCAGCAGCCAAGAGGAGAGACTAGCGAACACAGATACGCAGTATTTT,CASSQEERLANTDTQYF
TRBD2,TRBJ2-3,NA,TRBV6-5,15,TGTGCCAGCAGTTACGACTTGCGGGGGACAGATACGCAGTATTTT,CASSYDLRGTDTQYF
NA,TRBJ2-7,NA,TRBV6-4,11,TGTGCCAGCAGTGCCCTCGAGGAGCAGTACTTC,CASSALEEQYF
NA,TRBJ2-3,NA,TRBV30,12,TGTGCCTGGAGCCCCAACACAGATACGCAGTATTTT,CAWSPNTDTQYF
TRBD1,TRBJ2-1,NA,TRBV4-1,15,TGCGCCAGCAGCCAAGAGGACAGGGGGAGCAATGAGCAGTTCTTC,CASSQEDRGSNEQFF
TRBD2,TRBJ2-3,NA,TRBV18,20,TGTGCCAGCTCACCAAGGAGACTAGCGGGGGGGCTTGGACCCACAGATACGCAGTATTTT,CASSPRRLAGGLGPTDTQYF
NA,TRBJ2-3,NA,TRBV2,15,TGTGCCAGCACGCTCGGACAGTTCCGGACAGATACGCAGTATTTT,CASTLGQFRTDTQYF
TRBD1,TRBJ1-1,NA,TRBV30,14,TGTGCCTGGGGTGGGACAGGGTACAACACTGAAGCTTTCTTT,CAWGGTGYNTEAFF
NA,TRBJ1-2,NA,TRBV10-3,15,TGTGCCATCAGTGAGACCCCGACGGGGTGGTACGGCTACACCTTC,CAISETPTGWYGYTF
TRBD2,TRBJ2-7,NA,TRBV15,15,TGTGCCACCAGCAGAGCACTAGCGGGGGACTACGAGCAGTACTTC,CATSRALAGDYEQYF
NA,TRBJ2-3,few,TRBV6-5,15,TGTGCCAGCAGTTGGGGGCGGTGGAGCACAGATACGCAGTATTTT,CASSWGRWSTDTQYF
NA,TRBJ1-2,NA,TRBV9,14,TGTGCCAGCAGCGCAACAGGTGCTGACTATGGCTACACCTTC,CASSATGADYGYTF
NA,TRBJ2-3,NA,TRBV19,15,TGTGCCAGTAGTCGCTTACCGGGGGACACAGATACGCAGTATTTT,CASSRLPGDTDTQYF
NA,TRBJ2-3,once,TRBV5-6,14,TGTGCCAGCAGCTCCCAGACGCGACTGGATACGCAGTATTTT,CASSSQTRLDTQYF
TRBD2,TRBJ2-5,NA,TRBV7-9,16,TGTGCCAGCAGCCCTGCCAGCGGGGGGGCCCGGGAGACCCAGTACTTC,CASSPASGGARETQYF
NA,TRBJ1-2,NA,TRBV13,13,TGTGCCAGCAGCTCGGAGACAGTTTATGGCTACACCTTC,CASSSETVYGYTF
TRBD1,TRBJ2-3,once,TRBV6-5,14,TGTGCCAGCAGAACTCCTGGACAGGGCGATACGCAGTATTTT,CASRTPGQGDTQYF
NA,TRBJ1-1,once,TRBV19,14,TGTGCCAGTAGTAGGGGCAGTATGAACACTGAAGCTTTCTTT,CASSRGSMNTEAFF
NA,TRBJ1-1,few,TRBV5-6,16,TGTGCCAGCAGCTTGGGACAGCTAACGATGAACACTGAAGCTTTCTTT,CASSLGQLTMNTEAFF
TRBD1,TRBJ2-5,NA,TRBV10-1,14,TGCGCCAGCAGTCCGGACAGGGACCAAGAGACCCAGTACTTC,CASSPDRDQETQYF
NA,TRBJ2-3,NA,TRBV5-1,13,TGCGCCAGCAGCTTGGGGGCGATTGATACGCAGTATTTT,CASSLGAIDTQYF
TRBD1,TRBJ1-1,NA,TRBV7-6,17,TGTGCCAGCAGCTTAAGGGACAGGGGGCTACTTGGGACTGAAGCTTTCTTT,CASSLRDRGLLGTEAFF
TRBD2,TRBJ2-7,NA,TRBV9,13,TGTGCCAGCAGCGTAGGGGGAGGGGACGAGCAGTACTTC,CASSVGGGDEQYF
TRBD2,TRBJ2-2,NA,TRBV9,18,TGTGCCAGCAGCCCATACCCCTCCACTAGCGGGGTGGGCGGGGAGCTGTTTTTT,CASSPYPSTSGVGGELFF
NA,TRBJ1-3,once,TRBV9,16,TGTGCCAGCAGCGTAGAGGGGGTATCAGCTGGAAACACCATATATTTT,CASSVEGVSAGNTIYF
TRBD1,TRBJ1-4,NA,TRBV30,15,TGTGCCTGGAGTGTAGGCGGGACAGGGGGTGAAAAACTGTTTTTT,CAWSVGGTGGEKLFF
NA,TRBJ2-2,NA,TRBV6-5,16,TGTGCCAGCAGTTACATGAGTGTAGCGAACACCGGGGAGCTGTTTTTT,CASSYMSVANTGELFF
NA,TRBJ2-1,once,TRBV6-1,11,TGTGCCAGCAGTGAAACTTATGAGCAGTTCTTC,CASSETYEQFF
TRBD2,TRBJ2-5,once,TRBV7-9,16,TGTGCCAGCAGCCTTCTGGAGCGGGGGTTTACAGAGACCCAGTACTTC,CASSLLERGFTETQYF
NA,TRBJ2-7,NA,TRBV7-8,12,TGTGCCAGCAGCCCCGTAGGGAGCGAGCAGTACTTC,CASSPVGSEQYF
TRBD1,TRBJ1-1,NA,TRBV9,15,TGTGCCAGCAGCGAGGGGAGACAGGGGGCCACTGAAGCTTTCTTT,CASSEGRQGATEAFF
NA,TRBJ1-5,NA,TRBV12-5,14,TGTGCTAGTGGTTTGGGGCTGATCAATCAGCCCCAGCATTTT,CASGLGLINQPQHF
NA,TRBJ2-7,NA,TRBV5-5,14,TGTGCCAGCAGCAGAAATCAGGGCGGCTACGAGCAGTACTTC,CASSRNQGGYEQYF
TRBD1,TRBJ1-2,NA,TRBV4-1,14,TGCGCCAGCAGCCAAGGGGCCCGGGACAGTAGATACACCTTC,CASSQGARDSRYTF
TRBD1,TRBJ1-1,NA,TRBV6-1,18,TGTGCCAGCAGTGAGACGTCCGGGACAGGGTTCTCGAACACTGAAGCTTTCTTT,CASSETSGTGFSNTEAFF
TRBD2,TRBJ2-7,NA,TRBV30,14,TGTGCCTGGAGCCCTTTGGGCGGGGGATACGAGCAGTACTTC,CAWSPLGGGYEQYF
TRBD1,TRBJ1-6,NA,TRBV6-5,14,TGTGCCAGCAGTTACGGACAGGGGAATTCACCCCTCCACTTT,CASSYGQGNSPLHF
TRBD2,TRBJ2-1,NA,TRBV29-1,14,TGCAGCGGTCTCGGGACTAGCGAAAACAATGAGCAGTTCTTC,CSGLGTSENNEQFF
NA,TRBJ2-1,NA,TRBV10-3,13,TGTGCCATCAAAGAAGGGGCCGCGAGTGAGCAGTTCTTC,CAIKEGAASEQFF
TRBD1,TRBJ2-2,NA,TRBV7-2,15,TGTGCCAGCAGCTTAAGGGCAGGGGGAACCGGGGAGCTGTTTTTT,CASSLRAGGTGELFF
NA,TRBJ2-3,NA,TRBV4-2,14,TGTGCCAGCAGCCAATCGTGGGGGCCAGATACGCAGTATTTT,CASSQSWGPDTQYF